The entry below gives a single T cell receptor beta chain sequence along with its context. People who had autoimmune disease history or systemic immunosuppression were excluded. Produced via immunoSEQ multiplex PCR; TCRdb's table is partial and in-frame only. This table has some 100,000 clones, roughly nine tenths appearing once. The data were obtained in a study of OX40 agonist ivuxolimab in advanced cancers. Overall study context: Patients enrolled in dose escalation were diagnosed with hepatocellular carcinoma, melanoma, renal cell or head and neck cancer.

The CDR3 contains 14 residues. Trimming left V 1 base short and J 10 bases short, with 15 bases between. Germline CDR1 and CDR2: SGDLS and YYNGEE. The chain employs TRBV9 and TRBJ2-1; possibly TRBD1 for D (6 bases). The clonotype comes from an adult with an advanced solid tumor such as melanoma, head and neck, liver or kidney cancer. The sample in question was CD4+ or CD8+ T cells sorted from blood, obtained in a trial of the OX40 agonist ivuxolimab. The CDR3 sequence is CASSVSAGAREQFF. CDR3 sequence (DNA): TGTGCCAGCAGCGTAAGTGCAGGGGCACGGGAGCAGTTCTTC.